The 27 T cell receptor beta chains below all came from one sample that was sequenced in a study of blood T cell repertoires in COVID-19. The method was immunoSEQ multiplex PCR; TCRdb's version includes in-frame clones alone and lacks a portion of them. Of 100,000 to 150,000 clones listed, around 85% were seen once; the top ten hold approximately 8.7%. Sequenced: peripheral blood. The receptors were sampled from a man between 65 and 85 years old who had recovered from COVID-19.

The chain uses TRBV11-1 and TRBJ1-1, with 10 bases that match TRBD1. CDR3 length equals 16 residues. Per germline, CDR1 SGHAT and CDR2 FQDESV (reference sequence). J was trimmed by 5 bases and V by 5 bases; bases with no gene match: 11. The CDR3 DNA follows: TGTGCCAGCAGCGTCCGTGAGGGACAGGGGAGGACTGAAGCTTTCTTT. Its protein product is CASSVREGQGRTEAFF.

This clone was seen only a few times. This chain joins TRBV11-1 and TRBJ2-2; D may be TRBD2 (5 bases). Germline CDR1 reads SGHAT; CDR2 reads FQDESV (reference sequence). Trimming took 6 bases from V and 5 from J, leaving 13 bases between them. This CDR3 region has 14 residues. The CDR3 coding sequence is TGTGCCAGCAGACTGGGCCGCGGGACCGGGGAGCTGTTTTTT. Protein: CASRLGRGTGELFF.

The rearrangement joins TRBV6-5 to TRBJ2-3; TRBD1 matches at 8 bases. The CDR3 is 15 residues long. V shed 6 bases, J shed 1 base, and the junction held 6 bases outside the gene matches. Germline V CDR1 and CDR2: MNHEY, SVGAGI. This CDR3 reads CASSPGGGGTDTQYF. The CDR3 DNA sequence: TGTGCCAGCAGCCCAGGGGGCGGGGGCACAGATACGCAGTATTTT.

The chain has TRBV2 and TRBJ2-7; 10 bases are a match to TRBD1. Germline-derived CDR1 and CDR2 are SNHLY and FYNNEI. The CDR3 contains 16 residues. The trim removed 6 bases at V and 2 bases at J, leaving 10 bases unmatched. CDR3 in DNA: TGTGCCAGCAGGCACTCTCCGGGACAGGGGACCTACGAGCAGTACTTC. Residues: CASRHSPGQGTYEQYF.

This chain uses TRBV6-5 with TRBJ1-1, with D possibly matching TRBD1 (5 bases). The CDR3 contains 15 residues. Trimming shortened V by 8 bases and J by 6 bases, and 22 bases separated the two germline ends. The V gene's germline CDR1 is MNHEY and CDR2 SVGAGI. DNA for the CDR3: TGTGCCAGCTCCGATCGGGGCTTGGGAGGACCTGAAGCTTTCTTT. Its protein product is CASSDRGLGGPEAFF.

The rearrangement uses TRBV27 and TRBJ2-7; D remains unclear. Germline V lookup: CDR1 MNHEY, CDR2 SMNVEV (reference sequence). V gave up 10 bases and J gave up 2 bases, with 6 bases separating them. The CDR3 is made up of 10 amino acids. CDR3 in amino acids: CATTAYEQYF. Here the CDR3 DNA reads TGTGCCACTACCGCCTACGAGCAGTACTTC.

V usage is TRBV7-8 and J usage is TRBJ1-3; D might be TRBD1 (5 bases). V was pared by 0 bases and J by 4 bases, with 16 bases between. Germline loops: CDR1 SGHVS, CDR2 FQNEAQ. This CDR3 spans 17 amino acids. The CDR3 spells CASSLAGGRSSGNTIYF. CDR3 bases: TGTGCCAGCAGCTTAGCGGGGGGACGGTCGTCAGGAAACACCATATATTTT.

This chain connects TRBV5-4 to TRBJ2-3; TRBD1 matches 7 bases. This CDR3 comprises 17 residues. Germline V gene data show CDR1 as SGHNT and CDR2 as YYREEE (reference sequence). Losses at the gene ends were 0 bases for V and 1 base for J; bases not matched to a gene: 8. The CDR3 here is CASSLALGGFGTDTQYF. Written as DNA, the CDR3 is TGTGCCAGCAGCTTGGCCTTAGGGGGCTTTGGCACAGATACGCAGTATTTT.

The rearrangement joins TRBV7-8 to TRBJ2-7; TRBD2 matches 12 bases. This CDR3 is built from 16 residues. Germline V gene data show CDR1 as SGHVS and CDR2 as FQNEAQ. Germline trimming cut 1 base from V and 3 bases from J; bases unmatched to any gene: 4. CDR3 in amino acids: CASSLETSGGIYEQYF. Here the CDR3 DNA reads TGTGCCAGCAGCTTAGAGACTAGCGGGGGAATCTACGAGCAGTACTTC.

The V and J genes are TRBV2 and TRBJ1-4; no reliable D call. From germline, CDR1 is SNHLY and CDR2 FYNNEI. Trimming took 6 bases from V and 4 from J, leaving 6 bases between them. The CDR3 covers 12 residues. CDR3 region: CASRRDNEKLFF. In nucleotides, the CDR3 is TGTGCCAGCAGGCGCGATAATGAAAAACTGTTTTTT.

This sequence joins TRBV5-1 and TRBJ2-1; 8 bases align to TRBD2. Germline V CDR1 and CDR2: SGHRS, YFSETQ. V dropped 3 bases and J dropped 4; count of bases not matched to a gene: 6. The CDR3 spans 15 residues. The CDR3 nucleotides read TGCGCCAGCAGCTACGCGGGGGGAGGGTACAATGAGCAGTTCTTC. Translation gives CASSYAGGGYNEQFF. Based on the CDR3 plus reference TRBV5-1 and TRBJ2-1, the full variable domain is KAGVTQTPRYLIKTRGQQVTLSCSPISGHRSVSWYQQTPGQGLQFLFEYFSETQRNKGNFPGRFSGRQFSNSRSEMNVSTLELGDSALYLCASSYAGGGYNEQFFGPGTRLTVL.

This clone showed up just once. This chain connects TRBV5-1 to TRBJ2-5, with 9 bases identical to TRBD1. The V and J ends lost 4 bases and 2 bases, in that order; junction bases with no gene match: 3. From germline, CDR1 is SGHRS and CDR2 YFSETQ. The CDR3 is 14 amino acids. As DNA, the CDR3 is TGCGCCAGCAGCCTGGGACAGGGACAAGAGACCCAGTACTTC. The encoded protein is CASSLGQGQETQYF.

CDR3 loop: CASSEGLAAMPQYF. The CDR3 DNA reads TGTGCCAGCAGTGAAGGACTAGCGGCAATGCCCCAGTACTTC. J is TRBJ2-5 and V is TRBV2; 9 positions match TRBD2. The CDR3 consists of 14 residues. Losses at the gene ends were 1 base for V and 9 bases for J; bases not matched to a gene: 6. Germline CDR1 reads SNHLY; CDR2 reads FYNNEI.

The chain recombines TRBV19 with TRBJ1-5, with D perhaps matching TRBD1 (5 bases). This CDR3 region has 14 residues. Germline CDR1 is LNHDA and CDR2 is SQIVND (reference sequence). V was cut by 10 bases and J by 4 bases, with 17 bases left in between. In DNA, the CDR3 is TGTGCCACCACGTCGATGGCAGGGAATCAGCCCCAGCATTTT. It translates to CATTSMAGNQPQHF. The whole variable domain, remainder taken from reference TRBV19 and TRBJ1-5, is DGGITQSPKYLFRKEGQNVTLSCEQNLNHDAMYWYRQDPGQGLRLIYYSQIVNDFQKGDIAEGYSVSREKKESFPLTVTSAQKNPTAFYLCATTSMAGNQPQHFGDGTRLSIL.

The chain links TRBV5-1 to TRBJ2-1; D perhaps matches TRBD1 (6 bases). CDR1 is SGHRS and CDR2 is YFSETQ in the germline V gene. V was pared by 0 bases and J by 10 bases, with 14 bases between. The length of the CDR3 is 14 residues. In DNA form, the CDR3 reads TGCGCCAGCAGCTTGGTGGGGGAACAGGGCGAGCAGTTCTTC. It specifies CASSLVGEQGEQFF.

This chain connects TRBV3-1 (or the pseudogene TRBV3-2) to TRBJ2-2; D gene unclear. Trimming pared 3 bases from V and 4 bases from J, leaving 9 bases between. The germline V gene encodes CDR1 LGHDT and CDR2 YNNKEL (reference sequence). The CDR3 extends over 14 amino acids. CDR3 DNA: TGTGCCAGCAGCCACTCTACTGGCACCGGGGAGCTGTTTTTT. It translates to CASSHSTGTGELFF.

This chain joins TRBV19 and TRBJ1-2, with 7 bases matching TRBD1. This CDR3 spans 18 amino acids. Per germline, CDR1 LNHDA and CDR2 SQIVND (reference sequence). J gave up 2 bases and V 2 bases, and 14 bases lay outside the gene matches. The CDR3 region has the DNA TGTGCCAGTAGTATAAGGGGGCGACAGGCTGAAACGAACTATGGCTACACCTTC. Its protein is CASSIRGRQAETNYGYTF.

The chain recombines TRBV18 with TRBJ1-5, with TRBD1 matching 10 bases. V shed 2 bases and J 9 bases; nucleotides not matched to a gene: 7. The CDR3 consists of 15 residues. Germline V gives CDR1 KGHSH, CDR2 LQKENI. The CDR3 DNA reads TGTGCCAGCTCACCAGACAGGGGGCCTGTGAGGCCCCAGCATTTT. Protein: CASSPDRGPVRPQHF.

This clone was seen more than once but under ten times. The chain employs TRBV20-1 and TRBJ2-3; 9 bases align to TRBD2. J lost 2 bases, V lost 3 bases, and 6 bases had no gene match. Looked up from germline, CDR1 is DFQATT and CDR2 is SNEGSKA (reference sequence). The CDR3 has 15 amino acids. The CDR3: CSASPSGKTTDTQYF. The CDR3 coding sequence is TGCAGTGCTAGTCCTAGCGGGAAAACCACAGATACGCAGTATTTT.

This clone was seen only once. This chain uses TRBV30 with TRBJ1-1; 9 positions agree with TRBD1. The J segment lost 2 bases and the V segment lost 0 bases, leaving 7 bases of the junction unmatched. This CDR3 comprises 16 residues. Per the germline V gene, CDR1 is GTSNPN and CDR2 is SVGIG (reference sequence). The CDR3 protein is CAWSVHLGQGNTEAFF. Here the CDR3 DNA reads TGTGCCTGGAGTGTACATCTGGGACAGGGTAACACTGAAGCTTTCTTT.

The genes are TRBV11-2 and TRBJ1-4; D gene ambiguous. CDR1 SGHAT and CDR2 FQNNGV come from the germline V gene. The CDR3 totals 14 residues. The V gene lost 5 bases and the J gene lost 6 bases, with 13 bases spanning the gap. The CDR3 bases are TGTGCCAGCAGCGAACGGTACGGGGATGAAAAACTGTTTTTT. Its translation: CASSERYGDEKLFF. Combining the CDR3 with reference TRBV11-2 and TRBJ1-4 gives the whole variable domain EAGVAQSPRYKIIEKRQSVAFWCNPISGHATLYWYQQILGQGPKLLIQFQNNGVVDDSQLPKDRFSAERLKGVDSTLKIQPAKLEDSAVYLCASSERYGDEKLFFGSGTQLSVL.

The CDR3 sequence: CASSPKRSTNTEAFF. The CDR3 nucleotides read TGTGCCAGCTCACCAAAGAGGTCAACGAACACTGAAGCTTTCTTT. This chain connects TRBV18 to TRBJ1-1; D is unresolved. Trimming pared 2 bases from V and 1 base from J, leaving 11 bases between. The CDR3 length is 15 residues. The germline gives CDR1 KGHSH, CDR2 LQKENI.

A single count supports this clone. The V and J genes are TRBV28 and TRBJ2-1; TRBD1 might be the D (6 bases). The CDR3 contains 16 residues. Germline-derived CDR1 and CDR2 are MDHEN and SYDVKM. V was trimmed by 5 bases and J by 2 bases, leaving 16 bases between them. CDR3 nucleotide sequence: TGTGCCAGCAGTGGGTTTACAGGGTGGACCTACAATGAGCAGTTCTTC. Amino acid sequence: CASSGFTGWTYNEQFF.

The rearrangement uses TRBV11-2 and TRBJ2-1, with D possibly matching TRBD2 (6 bases). Between the trimmed V and J ends, which lost 3 bases and 5 bases, there was a span of 23 bases. CDR3 size: 18 residues. CDR1 and CDR2 from the germline V gene are SGHAT and FQNNGV. CDR3 nucleotides: TGTGCCAGCAGCTTCATTACTGGGGGTAGCGGAAAAGACAATGAGCAGTTCTTC. Translation: CASSFITGGSGKDNEQFF.

The chain couples TRBV5-4 to TRBJ2-3, with D unresolved. Trimming took 0 bases from V and 0 from J, leaving 5 bases between them. Germline V lookup: CDR1 SGHNT, CDR2 YYREEE (reference sequence). CDR3 size: 14 residues. Written as DNA, the CDR3 is TGTGCCAGCAGCTTGGACATTAGCACAGATACGCAGTATTTT. Translated, it gives CASSLDISTDTQYF.

The chain couples TRBV5-6 to TRBJ1-5; no firm D call. The CDR3 runs to 15 residues. Germline V gives CDR1 SGHDT, CDR2 YYEEEE. Trimming took 1 base from V and 5 from J, leaving 13 bases between them. Written as DNA, the CDR3 is TGTGCCAGCAGCTTGCGTTGGAGAGCGGATCAGCCCCAGCATTTT. It translates to CASSLRWRADQPQHF.

The genes are TRBV12-3 or TRBV12-4 and TRBJ1-3; no firm D call. The CDR3 runs to 13 residues. Trimming removed 2 bases at V and 2 bases at J, with 4 bases between. The CDR3 loop is CASSLLTGNTIYF. DNA for the CDR3: TGTGCCAGCAGTTTATTAACTGGAAACACCATATATTTT.